These 4 T cell receptor beta chains came from one sample sequenced in a study of OX40 agonist ivuxolimab in advanced cancers. The assay was immunoSEQ multiplex PCR, and TCRdb's table has in-frame clones only and misses some. This sample has tens of thousands of clones; approximately 81% occur once, and the top ten carry around 0.7%. The source was CD4+ or CD8+ T cells sorted from blood, collected in a trial of the OX40 agonist ivuxolimab. The receptors originated from an adult with an advanced solid tumor such as melanoma, head and neck, liver or kidney cancer.

The rearrangement joins TRBV5-1 to TRBJ2-2; D unclear. The V end was cut by 1 base, the J end by 1 base, with 5 bases between. This CDR3 is built from 14 residues. CDR1 is SGHRS, CDR2 YFSETQ, per germline. CDR3 in DNA: TGCGCCAGCAGCTTGCTCCAGAACACCGGGGAGCTGTTTTTT. Amino acid sequence: CASSLLQNTGELFF. The whole variable domain, remainder taken from reference TRBV5-1 and TRBJ2-2, is KAGVTQTPRYLIKTRGQQVTLSCSPISGHRSVSWYQQTPGQGLQFLFEYFSETQRNKGNFPGRFSGRQFSNSRSEMNVSTLELGDSALYLCASSLLQNTGELFFGEGSRLTVL.

This chain links TRBV7-2 with TRBJ1-4; maybe TRBD1 (6 bases). The CDR3 covers 14 residues. Germline CDR1 is SGHTA and CDR2 is FQGNSA. Deletions cut 1 base from V and 7 bases from J, with 10 bases between. The CDR3 region is CASSLEGGREKLFF. Here the CDR3 DNA reads TGTGCCAGCAGCTTAGAAGGGGGTCGTGAAAAACTGTTTTTT.

This clone was counted a single time. CDR3 sequence: CASSLTGGWNEQFF. CDR3 sequence (DNA): TGCGCCAGCAGTCTGACAGGGGGCTGGAATGAGCAGTTCTTC. The V call is TRBV5-1, the J call TRBJ2-1; 10 nucleotides align to TRBD1. Germline CDR1 reads SGHRS; CDR2 reads YFSETQ. V dropped 5 bases and J dropped 7; count of bases not matched to a gene: 6. This CDR3 has 14 amino acids.

The chain employs TRBV7-2 and TRBJ2-5; the D gene is possibly TRBD1 (6 bases). Germline values: CDR1 SGHTA, CDR2 FQGNSA. Trimming stripped 3 bases from V and 2 bases from J, with 7 bases between. This CDR3 has 13 residues. The CDR3 loop is CASSFDRQETQYF. DNA of the CDR3: TGTGCCAGCAGCTTTGACAGGCAAGAGACCCAGTACTTC.